The T cell receptor beta chain under discussion was sequenced for a study of regulatory T cells in long-lasting Graves disease. Study-level findings and limits: It was possible that the small sample size reduced accuracy.

Described time point: persistent/refractory GD, antithyroid drugs over 5 years with positive TRAb. PBMCs provided the RNA from which the TCR library was made. Investigators report Graves' disease was diagnosed under American Thyroid Association guidelines. Arm-PCR of CDR3 regions with iRepertoire HTBI primers generated TCR beta libraries. TCRdb fed the multiplex PCR reads into MiXCR, producing one record per CDR3 protein. The data hold more than 350,000 distinct CDR3 sequences, with roughly 21% observed a single time. As regards this clonotype: Its antigen is unidentified. This clone may be a read error of a much larger clone one base away.

Germline lookup yields CDR1 LNHNV and CDR2 YYDKDF (reference sequence). The CDR3 runs 15 residues. Trimming shortened V by 3 bases and J by 2 bases, and 14 bases separated the two germline ends. The source of this sequence is a female donor with Graves disease. Here the sequenced sample was peripheral blood mononuclear cells (PBMCs), taken when the disease was refractory, from a patient treated with antithyroid drugs. The chain employs TRBV15 and TRBJ2-7; D remains ambiguous. CDR3 amino acids: CATSSGGVSPYEQYF. The CDR3 DNA reads as TGTGCCACCAGCAGTGGTGGGGTTAGCCCCTACGAGCAGTACTTC. The variable domain in full, with the rest retrieved from reference TRBV15 and TRBJ2-7, is DAMVIQNPRYQVTQFGKPVTLSCSQTLNHNVMYWYQQKSSQAPKLLFHYYDKDFNNEADTPDNFQSRRPNTSFCFLDIRSPGLGDTAMYLCATSSGGVSPYEQYFGPGTRLTVT.